The next 10 T cell receptor beta chains were all read from a single sample in a study of blood T cell repertoires in COVID-19. The repertoire was sequenced with immunoSEQ multiplex PCR; TCRdb's copy has only in-frame clones and lacks some. In the table there are more than 95,000 clones, roughly 76% of which are singletons. The sample taken for sequencing was peripheral blood. The receptor set was obtained from a woman aged 70 to 79 with acute or convalescent COVID-19.

The gene calls are TRBV19 and TRBJ1-1; TRBD1 aligns across 9 bases. Germline assignment: CDR1 LNHDA and CDR2 SQIVND (reference sequence). V trimming: 11 bases; J trimming: 0 bases; junction bases outside the gene matches: 10. The CDR3 spans 15 residues. The DNA of the CDR3 is TGTGCCTCGAGGCCGGGGACAGGGATGAACACTGAAGCTTTCTTT. It is translated as CASRPGTGMNTEAFF.

In DNA, the CDR3 is TGTGCCAGCAGCCAAGATGGGTACTTGGTGGGCGGGAGTCTGGACAATGAGCAGTTCTTC. Its translation is CASSQDGYLVGGSLDNEQFF. J is TRBJ2-1 and V is TRBV3-1 (or the pseudogene TRBV3-2), with 7 bases aligning to TRBD2. The germline V gene encodes CDR1 LGHDT and CDR2 YNNKEL (reference sequence). This CDR3 region has 20 residues. V gave up 0 bases and J gave up 5 bases; unmatched junction bases: 19.

This chain connects TRBV30 to TRBJ1-6; D unresolved. With 2 bases removed from V and 7 bases from J, the gap between germline ends came to 3 bases. Germline V CDR1 and CDR2: GTSNPN, SVGIG (reference sequence). The CDR3 totals 11 residues. In DNA form, the CDR3 reads TGTGCCTGGAGTCGGAATTCACCCCTCCACTTT. Its translation: CAWSRNSPLHF.

V is TRBV7-2 and J is TRBJ1-4; 7 bases match TRBD1. V gave up 5 bases and J gave up 6 bases; unmatched junction bases: 9. CDR1 and CDR2 (germline): SGHTA, FQGNSA. The CDR3 runs to 15 residues. CDR3 in amino acids: CASSARQGEDEKLFF. CDR3 sequence (DNA): TGTGCCAGCAGCGCCCGACAGGGCGAAGATGAAAAACTGTTTTTT.

The rearrangement uses TRBV19 and TRBJ2-7; perhaps TRBD2 as D (5 bases). Trimming took off 5 bases at V and 2 bases at J, with 16 bases between the two ends. The length of the CDR3 is 15 residues. Germline CDR1 and CDR2: LNHDA and SQIVND (reference sequence). CDR3 protein: CASSERLRGTYEQYF. The CDR3 DNA sequence: TGTGCCAGTAGTGAACGGTTGAGAGGGACCTACGAGCAGTACTTC. Variable domain in full (rest from reference TRBV19 and TRBJ2-7): DGGITQSPKYLFRKEGQNVTLSCEQNLNHDAMYWYRQDPGQGLRLIYYSQIVNDFQKGDIAEGYSVSREKKESFPLTVTSAQKNPTAFYLCASSERLRGTYEQYFGPGTRLTVT.

This clone was counted only a few times. The chain recombines TRBV9 with TRBJ1-2, with 7 positions matching TRBD1. J was trimmed by 7 bases and V by 4 bases; bases with no gene match: 7. Germline V gene lookup returns CDR1 SGDLS and CDR2 YYNGEE. The CDR3 has 13 residues. The CDR3 here is CASSPGQVGGYTF. The CDR3 DNA reads as TGTGCCAGCAGCCCCGGACAGGTTGGTGGCTACACCTTC.

This sequence joins TRBV2 and TRBJ2-6; D not certain. The CDR3 sequence is 18 residues long. V shed 2 bases and J shed 0 bases, with 14 bases lying between them. Germline V CDR1 and CDR2: SNHLY, FYNNEI. The CDR3 DNA reads TGTGCCAGCAGTGAATGGGCGTTGGGTAGCTCTGGGGCCAACGTCCTGACTTTC. Its protein is CASSEWALGSSGANVLTF.

The chain couples TRBV18 to TRBJ1-1; D is ambiguous. Trimming stripped 2 bases from V and 3 bases from J, with 7 bases between. The CDR3 extends over 13 amino acids. CDR1 is KGHSH and CDR2 is LQKENI in the germline V gene. The CDR3 bases are TGTGCCAGCTCACCAACCGGAGACACTGAAGCTTTCTTT. It codes for CASSPTGDTEAFF. The full variable domain, with the rest looked up from reference TRBV18 and TRBJ1-1, is NAGVMQNPRHLVRRRGQEARLRCSPMKGHSHVYWYRQLPEEGLKFMVYLQKENIIDESGMPKERFSAEFPKEGPSILRIQQVVRGDSAAYFCASSPTGDTEAFFGQGTRLTVV.

The chain joins TRBV27 to TRBJ2-1, with a tentative D call TRBD2 (6 bases). In germline, CDR1 is MNHEY, CDR2 SMNVEV (reference sequence). This CDR3 has 18 residues. V dropped 0 bases and J dropped 10 bases, with 25 bases sitting between them. CDR3 DNA: TGTGCCAGCAGTTTATCGCGGGACCGTATGGGGCCGAAGCCGGAGCAGTTCTTC. The encoded protein is CASSLSRDRMGPKPEQFF.

The chain uses TRBV24-1 and TRBJ2-1, with TRBD1 matching over 7 bases. The CDR3 extends over 16 amino acids. Germline lookup yields CDR1 KGHDR and CDR2 SFDVKD. V was clipped by 3 bases and J by 2 bases; unmatched bases: 6. CDR3 in amino acids: CATSDTDRVTYNEQFF. CDR3 sequence (DNA): TGTGCCACCAGTGATACAGACAGGGTAACCTACAATGAGCAGTTCTTC.